This T cell receptor (beta chain) was retrieved from a study of blood T cell repertoires in COVID-19. Overall study: The cDNA or gDNA used as material had been derived from T cells, B-cell-depleted T cells, or PBMCs.

Clones were sequenced by immunoSEQ multiplex PCR, and TCRdb holds only the in-frame ones, with some missing. The sample contains nearly 250,000 clones, about 83% of which appear only once. Participant-reported clinical history was the basis for cohort assignment. The V segment lost 0 bases and the J segment 8 bases; nucleotides outside the gene matches: 7. The germline V gene encodes CDR1 SGHTA and CDR2 FQGTGA. The CDR3 has 15 residues. V is TRBV7-3 and J is TRBJ1-2; TRBD1 matches 9 bases. This receptor was obtained from a woman between 45 and 65 years old who had recovered from COVID-19. The sequencing sample was made of PBMCs or T cells enriched from blood (not recorded which). The CDR3 DNA sequence: TGTGCCAGCAGCTTAACCGGGACAGGGACCGGGGGCTACACCTTC. Protein: CASSLTGTGTGGYTF.